The clone carrying this T cell receptor (beta chain) has just one count. The sample belongs to a study of T cell changes during pregnancy in multiple sclerosis. Profiled with immunoSEQ multiplex PCR; TCRdb holds only in-frame clones, not every one. The sample has about 59,000 clones; 87% are singletons. The CDR3 runs to 15 residues. Trimming removed 3 bases from V and 1 base from J; junction bases left unmatched: 5. Germline V gene sequence: CDR1 GTSNPN, CDR2 SVGIG (reference sequence). The source is a human donor whose cells served as feeder cells for cultures in a pregnancy study. The chain recombines TRBV30 with TRBJ1-1, with 10 bases that match TRBD1. Sequences were obtained from peripheral blood from another person, used as feeder cells. CDR3 nucleotide sequence: TGTGCCTGGAGACGGACAGGGGGTAAGAACACTGAAGCTTTCTTT. It yields the protein CAWRRTGGKNTEAFF.